Below, one T cell receptor beta chain is given with its context. Its specific antigen is unknown. Nothing much larger sits one base from this clone, and base qualities are not available. The immunoSEQ Assay, a bias-controlled multiplex PCR, was used to amplify TCRbeta CDR3 regions from genomic DNA. The authors' pipeline ran thus. The number of nucleated cells in each sample was estimated by amplification of reference gene primers within the assay. To quantify the absolute abundance of each unique TCRbeta CDR3 rearrangement, sequence reads were collapsed and filtered. For each sample, productive Simpson clonality was calculated as the square root of Simpson's diversity index across productive rearrangements. TCRdb re-hosts the immuneACCESS table, in-frame sequences only. Its copies lack some clones; in the studies checked, an unresolved V gene accounts for under half of them, and the cause for the rest is not known. V and J calls and clone size are as listed in that table; D and trimming were resolved from the DNA. Across this sample there are about 250,000 clones, with about 80% seen only once. Jointly, the top ten make up about 3.8% of the sample.

Ends trimmed: V by 4 bases, J by 6 bases; bases unmatched to a gene: 11. CDR1 and CDR2 were assigned from the germline V gene as SGHTA and FQGTGA. From the cysteine through the phenylalanine, the CDR3 covers 15 amino acids. Only the CDR3 DNA stays, 45 bases, in frame from base 1. This sample is drawn from a study of blood T cell repertoires in COVID-19 (dated by TCRdb to about 2020). Describing the broader study: Collaborator samples came from the United States, Italy and Spain and covered acute and convalescent phases of COVID-19. The prospective study material was composed of cDNA or gDNA derived from T cells, B-cell-depleted T cells, or PBMCs. Samples came from the ongoing ImmuneRACE study (first 160 participants) plus 1,254 subjects from 6 global collaborators. Sample metadata almost always included a de-identified subject ID, COVID-19 status, age in years and sex. Deeply sampled blood TCRbeta repertoires from subjects exposed to, actively infected with, or recovered from COVID-19 were included in the dataset. The repertoires were made available in a free public database intended to serve as a resource for research on the immune response to SARS-CoV-2. Where HLA class I and class II types were available, the types were taken from metadata supplied by the sample provider, not from assay-based typing. The study at large found these results: The quantity of clinical and demographic metadata differed by source and by participant and was supplied without curation.

In the prospective study, participants were roughly 18 to 100 years old, resided in approximately 22 geographic areas of the United States, and were enrolled through a virtual design. Cohort assignment in the prospective study relied on participant-reported clinical history from a screening survey and a study questionnaire. Exposed participants had been in contact with someone with a PCR-confirmed or clinician-diagnosed COVID-19 case within 2 weeks of study entry. In the prospective study, mobile phlebotomists collected whole blood, serum and a nasopharyngeal or oropharyngeal swab from each participant. Over a roughly 2-month period, participants in the prospective study had the option of providing additional blood draws and questionnaires. Before DNA extraction, prospective study blood samples were shipped either frozen or at room temperature.

What was sequenced was PBMCs or T cells enriched from blood (not recorded which). The receptor comes from a woman aged 40 to 50 who had been exposed to COVID-19. The chain couples TRBV7-3 to TRBJ1-1, with 7 bases matching TRBD1. This receptor carries the CDR3 CASSSDTGEVAEAFF. The DNA sequence is as follows: TGTGCCAGCAGCTCTGACACAGGGGAGGTAGCTGAAGCTTTCTTT.